One sample yielded the 30 T cell receptor beta chains listed below, sequenced in a study of blood T cell repertoires in COVID-19. Measured with immunoSEQ multiplex PCR; TCRdb has only the in-frame clones, and not every one. The sample shows 250,000 to 400,000 clones, 88% of them seen only once. Sequencing was performed on peripheral blood. These receptors were collected from a woman between 25 and 40 years old with COVID-19, enrolled during active disease.

This clone came up once. The V and J genes are TRBV9 and TRBJ2-3, with D possibly TRBD2 on 7 matching bases. From germline, CDR1 is SGDLS and CDR2 YYNGEE. This CDR3 has 16 residues. V was trimmed by 6 bases and J by 2 bases, leaving 19 bases between them. In nucleotides, the CDR3 is TGTGCCAGCACCCTAGGGCGGGGGCCTCACACAGATACGCAGTATTTT. Translating gives CASTLGRGPHTDTQYF.

The sample holds one count of this clone. The chain links TRBV7-8 to TRBJ2-3, with no clear D. Germline CDR1 is SGHVS and CDR2 is FQNEAQ. V lost 4 bases and J lost 0, with 5 bases in between. This CDR3 is built from 13 residues. CDR3 coding DNA: TGTGCCAGCAGCTCTACTAGCACAGATACGCAGTATTTT. It specifies CASSSTSTDTQYF. The variable domain in full, with the rest retrieved from reference TRBV7-8 and TRBJ2-3, is GAGVSQSPRYKVAKRGQDVALRCDPISGHVSLFWYQQALGQGPEFLTYFQNEAQLDKSGLPSDRFFAERPEGSVSTLKIQRTQQEDSAVYLCASSSTSTDTQYFGPGTRLTVL.

The CDR3 nucleotides are TGTGCCAGCAGCTTGGTGGGGACAGGGGTTGTCGGAAACACCATATATTTT. It is translated as CASSLVGTGVVGNTIYF. The J gene is TRBJ1-3, the V gene TRBV5-6, with 10 positions matching TRBD1. J gave up 4 bases and V 0 bases, and 7 bases lay outside the gene matches. Germline lookup yields CDR1 SGHDT and CDR2 YYEEEE. CDR3 size: 17 residues.

The chain carries TRBV13 and TRBJ1-4; no clear D. With 5 bases removed from V and 8 bases from J, the gap between germline ends came to 15 bases. Germline lookup yields CDR1 PRHDT and CDR2 FYEKMQ (reference sequence). This CDR3 region has 14 residues. CDR3 bases: TGTGCCAGCAGCAAGGCCGGGATGGAGGAAAAACTGTTTTTT. The encoded protein is CASSKAGMEEKLFF.

V and J are TRBV19 and TRBJ2-3; 9 bases align to TRBD1. There are 16 residues in the CDR3. Germline-derived CDR1 and CDR2 are LNHDA and SQIVND (reference sequence). Trimming took 3 bases from V and 4 from J; bases not matched to a gene: 8. The CDR3 sequence is CASSINTGGASDTQYF. In DNA, the CDR3 is TGTGCCAGTAGTATTAACACAGGGGGCGCGTCAGATACGCAGTATTTT.

CDR3 DNA sequence: TGTGCCAGCAGCTTAGTTCAGGCCCCGGGGACTGAAGCTTTCTTT. Translation gives CASSLVQAPGTEAFF. The chain couples TRBV7-9 to TRBJ1-1; no reliable D call. The CDR3 is 15 amino acids. Germline V lookup: CDR1 SEHNR, CDR2 FQNEAQ (reference sequence). The germline V and J ends were trimmed by 1 base and 5 bases, with 14 bases remaining between them.

This rearrangement joins TRBV27 to TRBJ2-2, with a possible D match to TRBD1 (6 bases). The germline V and J ends were trimmed by 5 bases and 7 bases, with 17 bases remaining between them. The CDR3 has 15 amino acids. CDR1 is MNHEY and CDR2 is SMNVEV in the germline V gene (reference sequence). CDR3 in DNA: TGTGCCAGCAGTCCAGGACAGTATGGTAACGGGGAGCTGTTTTTT. Its protein product is CASSPGQYGNGELFF.

The count of this clone is one. The CDR3 nucleotides are TGTGCCACCAGTGACCCCGGGACAGGGGGCCTGGAGCCCCAGCATTTT. Translating it yields CATSDPGTGGLEPQHF. The chain uses TRBV24-1 and TRBJ1-5, with TRBD1 matching 12 bases. The CDR3 extends over 16 amino acids. Per the germline V gene, CDR1 is KGHDR and CDR2 is SFDVKD. V was pared by 4 bases and J by 8 bases, with 8 bases of the junction left unmatched.

The chain uses TRBV7-8 and TRBJ1-2; TRBD1 matches at 7 bases. V shed 5 bases, J shed 0 bases, and the junction held 3 bases outside the gene matches. The CDR3 contains 14 residues. From germline, CDR1 is SGHVS and CDR2 FQNEAQ. CDR3 in amino acids: CASSTGTANYGYTF. Written as DNA, the CDR3 is TGTGCCAGCAGCACCGGGACAGCTAACTATGGCTACACCTTC.

The chain is built from TRBV4-3 and TRBJ2-1, with 9 bases identical to TRBD2. The germline V gene has CDR1 LGHNA and CDR2 YSLEER. The CDR3 has 20 residues. Trimming removed 6 bases from V and 6 bases from J; junction bases left unmatched: 24. The CDR3 is CASSLLRGQGKLAGVNEQFF. The CDR3, as DNA: TGCGCCAGCAGTCTACTAAGGGGACAAGGAAAACTAGCGGGTGTCAATGAGCAGTTCTTC.

The rearrangement uses TRBV27 and TRBJ2-1; 9 nucleotides line up with TRBD1. V lost 5 bases, J lost 2 bases, and 7 bases stayed unmatched. The CDR3 loop spans 16 amino acids. Germline-derived CDR1 and CDR2 are MNHEY and SMNVEV (reference sequence). The CDR3 here is CASSPTTGGPYNEQFF. CDR3 coding DNA: TGTGCCAGCAGTCCTACAACAGGGGGCCCCTACAATGAGCAGTTCTTC.

The rearrangement joins TRBV10-3 to TRBJ1-4; 8 bases are a match to TRBD1. The J segment lost 8 bases and the V segment lost 8 bases, leaving 7 bases of the junction unmatched. Germline V CDR1 and CDR2: ENHRY, SYGVKD. The CDR3 is made up of 13 amino acids. CDR3 sequence reads: CAIGQGGGEKLFF. CDR3 DNA sequence: TGTGCCATCGGACAGGGTGGAGGGGAAAAACTGTTTTTT.

The chain recombines TRBV2 with TRBJ1-4, with TRBD1 matching 7 bases. Per germline, CDR1 SNHLY and CDR2 FYNNEI. The CDR3 runs to 15 residues. V lost 6 bases, J lost 4 bases, and 8 bases stayed unmatched. CDR3 coding DNA: TGTGCCAGCAGGGAGGTGGGACAGCTTAATGAAAAACTGTTTTTT. Protein: CASREVGQLNEKLFF.

The chain carries TRBV11-2 and TRBJ2-6, with unresolved D. The CDR3 is made up of 15 amino acids. Between the trimmed V and J ends, which lost 5 bases and 5 bases, there was a span of 13 bases. CDR1 and CDR2 (germline): SGHAT, FQNNGV. The CDR3 here is CASSQKQSRANVLTF. CDR3 in DNA: TGTGCCAGCAGCCAAAAACAAAGTCGGGCCAACGTCCTGACTTTC.

This rearrangement joins TRBV2 to TRBJ2-5; 7 bases align to TRBD1. Germline CDR1 is SNHLY and CDR2 is FYNNEI. Germline trimming cut 6 bases from V and 5 bases from J; bases unmatched to any gene: 9. This CDR3 contains 14 residues. The CDR3 sequence is CASSRDRAEETQYF. The CDR3 coding sequence is TGTGCCAGCAGCCGAGACAGGGCTGAGGAGACCCAGTACTTC. Together with reference TRBV2 and TRBJ2-5, the CDR3 gives the full variable domain: EPEVTQTPSHQVTQMGQEVILRCVPISNHLYFYWYRQILGQKVEFLVSFYNNEISEKSEIFDDQFSVERPDGSNFTLKIRSTKLEDSAMYFCASSRDRAEETQYFGPGTRLLVL.

This clone was observed a single time. The chain recombines TRBV13 with TRBJ1-6; 10 bases match TRBD1. In germline, CDR1 is PRHDT, CDR2 FYEKMQ (reference sequence). This CDR3 has 20 amino acids. The J segment lost 0 bases and the V segment lost 5 bases, leaving 13 bases of the junction unmatched. The CDR3 region has the DNA TGTGCCAGCAGCCGAGTAGCGCCGGGACAGGGGAGCTCCTATAATTCACCCCTCCACTTT. Amino acid sequence: CASSRVAPGQGSSYNSPLHF.

The V call is TRBV19, the J call TRBJ1-3; no clear D. V was pared by 5 bases and J by 2 bases, with 13 bases between. This CDR3 region has 15 residues. CDR1 and CDR2 from the germline V gene are LNHDA and SQIVND (reference sequence). The CDR3 reads CASSLGMGTGNTIYF. The CDR3 DNA reads as TGTGCCAGTAGTCTCGGGATGGGGACTGGAAACACCATATATTTT.

The chain couples TRBV4-1 to TRBJ1-6; tentatively, D is TRBD1 (5 bases). This CDR3 has 16 residues. Trimming removed 0 bases at V and 10 bases at J, with 16 bases between. Germline V lookup: CDR1 MGHRA, CDR2 YSYEKL. The DNA for the CDR3 is TGCGCCAGCAGCCAAGATGTAAACAGGATACGCTCACCCCTCCACTTT. Translated, it gives CASSQDVNRIRSPLHF.

The V and J genes are TRBV27 and TRBJ1-6; D is undetermined. Per germline, CDR1 MNHEY and CDR2 SMNVEV (reference sequence). The CDR3 extends over 15 amino acids. The V end was cut by 2 bases, the J end by 8 bases, with 13 bases between. CDR3 DNA sequence: TGTGCCAGCAGTTTAGTCCTTGACGACTATTCACCCCTCCACTTT. Its translation is CASSLVLDDYSPLHF.

The chain recombines TRBV10-3 with TRBJ2-1, with TRBD2 matching over 9 bases. V trimming: 4 bases; J trimming: 7 bases; junction bases outside the gene matches: 5. The germline CDR1 and CDR2 sequences are ENHRY and SYGVKD. This CDR3 spans 14 amino acids. CDR3 DNA: TGTGCCATCAGTGCAAGCGGGGGGTCAAATGAGCAGTTCTTC. It codes for CAISASGGSNEQFF.

V is TRBV28 and J is TRBJ1-1; no reliable D call. V was pared by 3 bases and J by 0 bases, with 8 bases between. The CDR3 covers 14 residues. CDR1 MDHEN and CDR2 SYDVKM come from the germline V gene. CDR3 DNA sequence: TGTGCCAGCAGTTTTTTTCGTATGAACACTGAAGCTTTCTTT. This sequence encodes CASSFFRMNTEAFF.

This clone is a singleton in its sample. The V call is TRBV3-1 (or the pseudogene TRBV3-2), the J call TRBJ1-4, with D possibly matching TRBD1 (5 bases). The CDR3 has 15 amino acids. Trimming pared 3 bases from V and 4 bases from J, leaving 12 bases between. Germline CDR1 is LGHDT and CDR2 is YNNKEL (reference sequence). CDR3 bases: TGTGCCAGCAGCCATCAGCGGGGGTTTAATGAAAAACTGTTTTTT. Its protein is CASSHQRGFNEKLFF.

This clone was observed once. The chain recombines TRBV2 with TRBJ1-4, with 11 bases lining up with TRBD1. Trimming removed 6 bases from V and 7 bases from J; junction bases left unmatched: 1. CDR1 is SNHLY and CDR2 is FYNNEI in the germline V gene. The CDR3 spans 13 residues. This CDR3 is CASRDRGPEKLFF. For the CDR3, the DNA is TGTGCCAGCAGGGACAGGGGGCCTGAAAAACTGTTTTTT.

V usage is TRBV5-1 and J usage is TRBJ1-1; D is perhaps TRBD1 (5 bases). The CDR3 covers 11 residues. Trimming took off 0 bases at V and 8 bases at J, with 5 bases between the two ends. Germline V gene lookup returns CDR1 SGHRS and CDR2 YFSETQ. CDR3: CASSLGQEAFF. CDR3 DNA: TGCGCCAGCAGCTTGGGACAGGAAGCTTTCTTT.

This clone showed up just a few times. The chain couples TRBV2 to TRBJ1-2; D not certain. This CDR3 has 14 residues. CDR1 is SNHLY, CDR2 FYNNEI, per germline. The V end was cut by 7 bases, the J end by 1 base, with 13 bases between. The CDR3 here is CASNEEPFNYGYTF. DNA for the CDR3: TGTGCCAGCAACGAGGAGCCTTTTAACTATGGCTACACCTTC.

CDR3 protein: CASSLFSRTNNSPLHF. The CDR3, as DNA: TGCGCCAGCAGCTTGTTTTCGCGTACGAATAATTCACCCCTCCACTTT. The chain uses TRBV5-1 and TRBJ1-6; D call uncertain. Trimming took 1 base from V and 5 from J, leaving 13 bases between them. The CDR3 runs to 16 residues. Germline CDR1 reads SGHRS; CDR2 reads YFSETQ.

This clone was recorded once. The rearrangement joins TRBV7-6 to TRBJ2-6; D perhaps matches TRBD1 (6 bases). V dropped 1 base and J dropped 0 bases, with 13 bases sitting between them. The CDR3 has 18 residues. Looked up from germline, CDR1 is SGHVS and CDR2 is FNYEAQ. The CDR3 region is CASSLGGRGRSGANVLTF. In DNA form, the CDR3 reads TGTGCCAGCAGCTTAGGAGGCAGGGGACGCTCTGGGGCCAACGTCCTGACTTTC. Supplemented by reference TRBV7-6 and TRBJ2-6, the full variable domain reads GAGVSQSPRYKVTKRGQDVALRCDPISGHVSLYWYRQALGQGPEFLTYFNYEAQQDKSGLPNDRFSAERPEGSISTLTIQRTEQRDSAMYRCASSLGGRGRSGANVLTFGAGSRLTVL.

The V and J genes are TRBV19 and TRBJ1-2; 7 bases map to TRBD1. This CDR3 has 14 amino acids. The V gene end was trimmed by 7 bases and the J gene end by 3 bases; junction bases not matched to a gene: 8. CDR1 is LNHDA and CDR2 is SQIVND in the germline V gene (reference sequence). CDR3 sequence reads: CASTGRGSYYGYTF. In nucleotides, the CDR3 is TGTGCCAGTACTGGCAGGGGGTCGTACTATGGCTACACCTTC.

The chain employs TRBV28 and TRBJ1-2; a possible D gene is TRBD1 (5 bases). CDR3 length: 13 residues. Germline CDR1 reads MDHEN; CDR2 reads SYDVKM. Trimming cost V 6 bases and J 7 bases, with 15 bases left between them. CDR3 region: CASRGDSSTGYTF. In nucleotides, the CDR3 is TGTGCCAGCAGAGGGGACTCGTCAACTGGCTACACCTTC.

CDR3: CAWSDSRFGEQFF. The CDR3 nucleotides are TGTGCCTGGAGTGACAGCCGCTTCGGTGAGCAGTTCTTC. V and J are TRBV30 and TRBJ2-1; unclear D gene. The CDR3 is 13 residues long. V lost 1 base to trimming and J lost 9 bases, with 13 bases between them. Germline CDR1 is GTSNPN and CDR2 is SVGIG (reference sequence).